The following is a T cell receptor beta chain sequence with its context. These data belong to a study of beta chain features in type 1 diabetes. Via the markers CD45RO/CCR7/CD25/CD127/CD95/CD27, stem cell-like memory, regulatory, central memory and naive CD4+ cells were sorted. cDNA synthesis used the whole RNA isolate, giving expressed TCRB sequences. TCRdb's copy holds only in-frame clones and misses some; the assay was immunoSEQ multiplex PCR. The top ten hold more than 0.8% of the sample, which has about 290,000 clones, approximately 8% seen once. Looked up from germline, CDR1 is SQVTM and CDR2 is ANQGSEA. V lost 6 bases to trimming and J lost 4 bases, with 12 bases between them. This CDR3 comprises 12 residues.

The source material was central memory CD4+ T cells from blood. This clonotype originated in a young woman in good health. J is TRBJ1-2 and V is TRBV29-1; D gene ambiguous. CDR3 in amino acids: CSVRPPTYGYTF. As DNA, the CDR3 is TGCAGCGTACGACCACCCACCTATGGCTACACCTTC.